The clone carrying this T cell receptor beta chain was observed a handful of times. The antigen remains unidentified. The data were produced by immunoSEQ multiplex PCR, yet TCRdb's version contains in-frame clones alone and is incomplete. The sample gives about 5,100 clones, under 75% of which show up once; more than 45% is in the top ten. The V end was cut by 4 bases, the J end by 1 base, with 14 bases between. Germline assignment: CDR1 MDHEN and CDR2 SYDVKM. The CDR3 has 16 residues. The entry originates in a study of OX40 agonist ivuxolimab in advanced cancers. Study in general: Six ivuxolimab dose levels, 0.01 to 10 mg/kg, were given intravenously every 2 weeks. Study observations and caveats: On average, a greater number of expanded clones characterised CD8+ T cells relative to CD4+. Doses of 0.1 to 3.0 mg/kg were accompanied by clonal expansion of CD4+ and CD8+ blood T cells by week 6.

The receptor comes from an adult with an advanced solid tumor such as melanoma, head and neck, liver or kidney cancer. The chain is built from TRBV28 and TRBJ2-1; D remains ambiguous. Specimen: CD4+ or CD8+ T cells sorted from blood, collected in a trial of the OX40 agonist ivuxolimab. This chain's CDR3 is CASSSHRAKSYNEQFF. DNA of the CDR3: TGTGCCAGCAGTTCCCACCGCGCCAAATCCTACAATGAGCAGTTCTTC.